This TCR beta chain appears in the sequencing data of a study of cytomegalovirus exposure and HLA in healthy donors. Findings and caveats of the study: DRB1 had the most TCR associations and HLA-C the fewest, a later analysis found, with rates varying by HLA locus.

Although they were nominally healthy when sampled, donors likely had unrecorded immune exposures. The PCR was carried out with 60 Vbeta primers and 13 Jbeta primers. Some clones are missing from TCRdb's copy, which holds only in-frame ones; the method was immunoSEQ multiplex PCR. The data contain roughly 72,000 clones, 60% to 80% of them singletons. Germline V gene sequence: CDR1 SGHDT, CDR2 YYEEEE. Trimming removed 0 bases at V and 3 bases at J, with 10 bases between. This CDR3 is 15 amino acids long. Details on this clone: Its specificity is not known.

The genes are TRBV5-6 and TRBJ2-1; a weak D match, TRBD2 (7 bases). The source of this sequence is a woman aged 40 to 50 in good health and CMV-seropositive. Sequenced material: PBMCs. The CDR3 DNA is TGTGCCAGCAGCTTGGCGGGGGGCTACTACAATGAGCAGTTCTTC. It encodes CASSLAGGYYNEQFF.